This note documents a single T cell receptor (beta chain) sequence. These data come from a study of cytotoxic CD8 clonotypes in ibrutinib-treated CLL. Method: immunoSEQ multiplex PCR; TCRdb's copy keeps in-frame clones and lacks some. The profile shows approximately 24,000 clones, about 81% of them singletons. V was clipped by 6 bases and J by 7 bases; unmatched bases: 5. This CDR3 is built from 13 residues. CDR1 and CDR2 from the germline V gene are SGHTA and FQGNSA. The chain recombines TRBV7-2 with TRBJ2-2, with 7 bases fitting TRBD1. The receptor was derived from a human donor with chronic lymphocytic leukemia. Specimen: PBMCs, collected before ibrutinib treatment. CDR3 DNA: TGTGCCAGCAGTCCCAGGGGGTACGGGGAGCTGTTTTTT. This translates into CASSPRGYGELFF.